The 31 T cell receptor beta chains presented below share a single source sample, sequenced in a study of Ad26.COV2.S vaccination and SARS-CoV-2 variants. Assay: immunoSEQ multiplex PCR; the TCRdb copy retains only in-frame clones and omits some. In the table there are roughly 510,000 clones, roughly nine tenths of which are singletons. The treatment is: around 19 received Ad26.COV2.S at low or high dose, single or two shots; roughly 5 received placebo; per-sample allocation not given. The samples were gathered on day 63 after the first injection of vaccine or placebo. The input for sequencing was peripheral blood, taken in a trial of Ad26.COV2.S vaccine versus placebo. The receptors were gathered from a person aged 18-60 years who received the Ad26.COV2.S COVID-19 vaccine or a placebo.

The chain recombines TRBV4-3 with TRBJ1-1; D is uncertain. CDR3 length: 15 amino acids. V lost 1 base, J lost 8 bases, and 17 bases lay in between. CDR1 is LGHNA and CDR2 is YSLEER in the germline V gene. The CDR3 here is CASSQAGSARSEAFF. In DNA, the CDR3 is TGCGCCAGCAGCCAAGCTGGATCAGCGAGATCAGAAGCTTTCTTT.

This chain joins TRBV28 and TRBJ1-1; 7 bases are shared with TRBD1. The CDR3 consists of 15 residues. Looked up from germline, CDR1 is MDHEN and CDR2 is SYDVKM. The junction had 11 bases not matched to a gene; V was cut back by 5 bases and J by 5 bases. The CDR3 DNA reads TGTGCCAGCAGTGCCCGACAGGGTAGGAGGACTGAAGCTTTCTTT. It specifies CASSARQGRRTEAFF.

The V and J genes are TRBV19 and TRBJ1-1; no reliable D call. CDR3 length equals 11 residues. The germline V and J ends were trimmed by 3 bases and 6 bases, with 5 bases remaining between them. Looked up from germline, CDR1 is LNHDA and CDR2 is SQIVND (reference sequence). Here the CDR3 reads CASSMGAEAFF. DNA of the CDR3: TGTGCCAGTAGTATGGGTGCTGAAGCTTTCTTT.

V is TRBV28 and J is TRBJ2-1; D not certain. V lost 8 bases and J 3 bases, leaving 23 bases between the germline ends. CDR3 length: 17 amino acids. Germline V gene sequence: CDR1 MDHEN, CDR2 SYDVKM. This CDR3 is CASAHLRRAIHYNEQFF. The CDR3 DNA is TGTGCCAGCGCCCATCTTCGTCGGGCTATCCACTACAATGAGCAGTTCTTC. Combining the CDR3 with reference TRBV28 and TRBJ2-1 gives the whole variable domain DVKVTQSSRYLVKRTGEKVFLECVQDMDHENMFWYRQDPGLGLRLIYFSYDVKMKEKGDIPEGYSVSREKKERFSLILESASTNQTSMYLCASAHLRRAIHYNEQFFGPGTRLTVL.

The CDR3 DNA reads TGTGCCAGCAGCAGGGGACAGGGGGTAAATCAGCCCCAGCATTTT. Encoded protein: CASSRGQGVNQPQHF. The rearrangement joins TRBV6-2 or TRBV6-3 to TRBJ1-5; 11 bases agree with TRBD1. The CDR3 runs to 15 residues. Germline trimming cut 6 bases from V and 4 bases from J; bases unmatched to any gene: 5. Germline V gene sequence: CDR1 MNHEY, CDR2 SVGEGT.

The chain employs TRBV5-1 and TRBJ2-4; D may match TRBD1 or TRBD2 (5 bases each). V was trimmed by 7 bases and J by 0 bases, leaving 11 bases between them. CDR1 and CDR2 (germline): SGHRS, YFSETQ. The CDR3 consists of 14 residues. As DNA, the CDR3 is TGCGCCAGCCCCCCGGGGCTAGCCAAAAACATTCAGTACTTC. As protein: CASPPGLAKNIQYF.

CDR3 DNA sequence: TGTGCCAGCTCACCGACAAGGAGCCTCTCTGGGGCCAACGTCCTGACTTTC. Residues: CASSPTRSLSGANVLTF. This chain links TRBV18 with TRBJ2-6, with D hard to call. The V end lost 3 bases, the J end lost 0 bases, and 12 bases lay between the germline ends. CDR3 length: 17 residues. From germline, CDR1 is KGHSH and CDR2 LQKENI.

CDR3 residues: CASSFRVPGANVLTF. The CDR3 DNA sequence: TGTGCCAGCAGTTTTAGGGTGCCTGGGGCCAACGTCCTGACTTTC. The V call is TRBV7-3, the J call TRBJ2-6; no firm D call. V was pared by 6 bases and J by 2 bases, with 11 bases between. CDR3 length: 15 residues. The germline V gene has CDR1 SGHTA and CDR2 FQGTGA.

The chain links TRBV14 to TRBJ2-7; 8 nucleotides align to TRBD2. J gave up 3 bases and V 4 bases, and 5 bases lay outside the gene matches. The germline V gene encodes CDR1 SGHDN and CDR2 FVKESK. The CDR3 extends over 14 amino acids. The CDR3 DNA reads TGTGCCAGCAGCCCAACCGGGACTAGCTACGAGCAGTACTTC. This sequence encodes CASSPTGTSYEQYF. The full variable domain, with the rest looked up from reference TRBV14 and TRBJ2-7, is EAGVTQFPSHSVIEKGQTVTLRCDPISGHDNLYWYRRVMGKEIKFLLHFVKESKQDESGMPNNRFLAERTGGTYSTLKVQPAELEDSGVYFCASSPTGTSYEQYFGPGTRLTVT.

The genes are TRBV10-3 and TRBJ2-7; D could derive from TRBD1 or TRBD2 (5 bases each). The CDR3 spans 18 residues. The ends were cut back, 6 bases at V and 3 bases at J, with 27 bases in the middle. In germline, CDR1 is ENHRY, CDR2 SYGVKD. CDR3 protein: CAISREGPLSIPLYEQYF. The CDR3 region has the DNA TGTGCCATCAGCCGCGAGGGGCCCCTCTCCATCCCCCTCTACGAGCAGTACTTC.

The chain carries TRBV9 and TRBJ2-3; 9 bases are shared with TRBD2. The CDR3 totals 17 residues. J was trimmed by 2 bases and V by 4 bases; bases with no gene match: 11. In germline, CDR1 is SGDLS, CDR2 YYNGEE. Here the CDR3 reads CASSPPRLAGFTDTQYF. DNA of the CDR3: TGTGCCAGCAGCCCTCCAAGGCTAGCGGGATTCACAGATACGCAGTATTTT.

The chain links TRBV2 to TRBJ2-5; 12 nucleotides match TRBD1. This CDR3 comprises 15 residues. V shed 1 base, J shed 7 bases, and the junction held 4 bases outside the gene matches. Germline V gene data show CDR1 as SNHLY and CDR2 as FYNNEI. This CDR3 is CASSEEGQGASTQYF. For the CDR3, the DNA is TGTGCCAGCAGTGAAGAGGGACAGGGGGCCTCGACCCAGTACTTC.

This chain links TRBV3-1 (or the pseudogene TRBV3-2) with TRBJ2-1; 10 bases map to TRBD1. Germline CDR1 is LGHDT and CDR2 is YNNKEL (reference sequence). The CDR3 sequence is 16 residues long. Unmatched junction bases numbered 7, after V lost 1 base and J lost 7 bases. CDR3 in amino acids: CASSQGTTGGRNEQFF. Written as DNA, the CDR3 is TGTGCCAGCAGCCAAGGGACGACAGGGGGCAGGAATGAGCAGTTCTTC.

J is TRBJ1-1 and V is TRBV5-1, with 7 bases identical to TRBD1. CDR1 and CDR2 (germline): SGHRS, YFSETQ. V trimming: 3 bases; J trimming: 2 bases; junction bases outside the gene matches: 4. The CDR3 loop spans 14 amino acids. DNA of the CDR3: TGCGCCAGCAGCTGGGACAGAGTTAACACTGAAGCTTTCTTT. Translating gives CASSWDRVNTEAFF.

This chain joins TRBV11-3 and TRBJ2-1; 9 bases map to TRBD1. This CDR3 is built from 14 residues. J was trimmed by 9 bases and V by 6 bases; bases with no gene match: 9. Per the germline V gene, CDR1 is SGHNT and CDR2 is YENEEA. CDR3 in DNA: TGTGCCAGCAGTCTTACAGGGGGCTATGGTGAGCAGTTCTTC. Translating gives CASSLTGGYGEQFF. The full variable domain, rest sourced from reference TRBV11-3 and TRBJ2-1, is EAGVVQSPRYKIIEKKQPVAFWCNPISGHNTLYWYLQNLGQGPELLIRYENEEAVDDSQLPKDRFSAERLKGVDSTLKIQPAELGDSAVYLCASSLTGGYGEQFFGPGTRLTVL.

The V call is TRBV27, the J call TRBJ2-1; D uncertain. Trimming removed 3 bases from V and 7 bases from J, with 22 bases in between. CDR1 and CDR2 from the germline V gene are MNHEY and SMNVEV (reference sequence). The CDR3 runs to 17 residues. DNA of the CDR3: TGTGCCAGCAGTTTTCGCTCCCGGGCAGCCCTCTTGAATGAGCAGTTCTTC. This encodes CASSFRSRAALLNEQFF.

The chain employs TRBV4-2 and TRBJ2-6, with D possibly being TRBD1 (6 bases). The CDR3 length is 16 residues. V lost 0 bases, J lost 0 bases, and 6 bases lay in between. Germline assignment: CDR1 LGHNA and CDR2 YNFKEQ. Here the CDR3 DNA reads TGTGCCAGCAGCCAAGAGGACAGCTCTGGGGCCAACGTCCTGACTTTC. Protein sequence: CASSQEDSSGANVLTF.

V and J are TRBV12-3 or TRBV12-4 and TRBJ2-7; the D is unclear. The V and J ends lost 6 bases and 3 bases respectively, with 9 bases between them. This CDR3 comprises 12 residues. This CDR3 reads CASSPQNYEQYF. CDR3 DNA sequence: TGTGCCAGCAGCCCCCAAAACTACGAGCAGTACTTC.

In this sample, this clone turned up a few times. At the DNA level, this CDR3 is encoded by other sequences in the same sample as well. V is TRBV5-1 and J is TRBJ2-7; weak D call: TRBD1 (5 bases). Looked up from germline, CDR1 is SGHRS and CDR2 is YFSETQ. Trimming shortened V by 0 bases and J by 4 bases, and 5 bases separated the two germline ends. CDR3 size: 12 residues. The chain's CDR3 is CASSLDRYEQYF. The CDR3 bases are TGCGCCAGCAGCTTGGACAGGTACGAGCAGTACTTC.

Here the CDR3 reads CASSYGSTQYF. The CDR3 DNA follows: TGTGCCAGCAGTTACGGGTCTACGCAGTATTTT. This chain connects TRBV6-2 or TRBV6-3 to TRBJ2-3; D remains unclear. The CDR3 has 11 residues. The V end lost 2 bases, the J end lost 8 bases, and 5 bases lay between the germline ends. Germline V gene sequence: CDR1 MNHEY, CDR2 SVGEGT.

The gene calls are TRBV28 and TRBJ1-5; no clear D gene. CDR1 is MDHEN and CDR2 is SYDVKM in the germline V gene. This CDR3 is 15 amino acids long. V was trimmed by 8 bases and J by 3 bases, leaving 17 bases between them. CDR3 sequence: CASGLRVPNNQPQHF. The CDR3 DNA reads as TGTGCCAGCGGGTTGAGGGTCCCCAACAATCAGCCCCAGCATTTT.

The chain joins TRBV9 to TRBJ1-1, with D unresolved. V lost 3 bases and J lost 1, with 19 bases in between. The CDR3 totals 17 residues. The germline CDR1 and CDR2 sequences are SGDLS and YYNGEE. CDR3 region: CASSGMARRSPNTEAFF. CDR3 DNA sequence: TGTGCCAGCAGCGGGATGGCCAGAAGGTCCCCGAACACTGAAGCTTTCTTT.

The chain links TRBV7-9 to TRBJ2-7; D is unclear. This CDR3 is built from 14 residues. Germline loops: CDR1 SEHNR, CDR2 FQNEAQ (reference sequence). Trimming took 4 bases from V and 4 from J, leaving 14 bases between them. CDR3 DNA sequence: TGTGCCAGCAGCTCCCCTTCCGCTAGTTACGAGCAGTACTTC. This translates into CASSSPSASYEQYF.

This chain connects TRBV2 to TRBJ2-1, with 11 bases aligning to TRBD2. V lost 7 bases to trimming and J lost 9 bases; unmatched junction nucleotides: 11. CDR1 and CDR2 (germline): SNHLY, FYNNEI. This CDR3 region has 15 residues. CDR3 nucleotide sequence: TGTGCCAGCAACGGGGGGACTAGCGGTCCGAGTGAGCAGTTCTTC. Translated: CASNGGTSGPSEQFF.

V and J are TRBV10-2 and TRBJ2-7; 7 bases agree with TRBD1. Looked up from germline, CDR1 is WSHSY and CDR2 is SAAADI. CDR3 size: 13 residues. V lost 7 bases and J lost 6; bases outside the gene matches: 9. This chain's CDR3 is CASNQGQTGEQYF. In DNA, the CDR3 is TGCGCCAGCAACCAGGGACAGACGGGCGAGCAGTACTTC.

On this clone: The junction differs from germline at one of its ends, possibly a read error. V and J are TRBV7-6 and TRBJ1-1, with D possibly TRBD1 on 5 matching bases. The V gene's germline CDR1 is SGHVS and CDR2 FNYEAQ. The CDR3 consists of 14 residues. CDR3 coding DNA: TGTGCCAGCAGTTTAGGGACGGAGAACACTGAAGCTTTCTTT. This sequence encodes CASSLGTENTEAFF.

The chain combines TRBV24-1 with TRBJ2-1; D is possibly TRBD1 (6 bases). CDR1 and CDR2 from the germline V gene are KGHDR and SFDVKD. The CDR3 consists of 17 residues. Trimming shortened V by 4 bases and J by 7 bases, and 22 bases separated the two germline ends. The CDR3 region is CATSDQATDSIGNEQFF. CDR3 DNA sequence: TGTGCCACCAGTGACCAAGCCACGGACAGTATTGGTAATGAGCAGTTCTTC.

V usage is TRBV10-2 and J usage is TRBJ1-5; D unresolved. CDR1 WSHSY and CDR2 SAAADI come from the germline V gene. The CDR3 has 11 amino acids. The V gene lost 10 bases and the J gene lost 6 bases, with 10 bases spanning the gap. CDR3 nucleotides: TGCGCCACCCGAGTAGGTCAGCCCCAGCATTTT. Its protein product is CATRVGQPQHF.

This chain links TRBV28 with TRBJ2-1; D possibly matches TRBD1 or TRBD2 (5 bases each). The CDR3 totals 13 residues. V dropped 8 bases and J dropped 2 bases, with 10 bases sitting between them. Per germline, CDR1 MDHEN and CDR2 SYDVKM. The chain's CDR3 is CASLGVPYNEQFF. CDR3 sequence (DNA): TGTGCCAGCTTGGGGGTTCCCTACAATGAGCAGTTCTTC.

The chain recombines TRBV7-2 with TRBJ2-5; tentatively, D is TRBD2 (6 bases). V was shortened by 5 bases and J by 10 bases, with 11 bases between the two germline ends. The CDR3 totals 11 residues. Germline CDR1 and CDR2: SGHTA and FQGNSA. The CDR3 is CASSLEGVQYF. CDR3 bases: TGTGCCAGCAGCCTGGAGGGTGTCCAGTACTTC. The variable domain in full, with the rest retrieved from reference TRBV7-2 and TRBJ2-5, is GAGVSQSPSNKVTEKGKDVELRCDPISGHTALYWYRQSLGQGLEFLIYFQGNSAPDKSGLPSDRFSAERTGGSVSTLTIQRTQQEDSAVYLCASSLEGVQYFGPGTRLLVL.

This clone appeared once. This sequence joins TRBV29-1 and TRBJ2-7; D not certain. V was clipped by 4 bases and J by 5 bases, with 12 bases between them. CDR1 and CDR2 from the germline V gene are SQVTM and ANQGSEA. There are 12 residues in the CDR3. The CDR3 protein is CSVVRGGNEQYF. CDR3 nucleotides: TGCAGCGTTGTACGAGGCGGAAACGAGCAGTACTTC.